What follows are 29 T cell receptor beta chains derived from one specimen sequenced in a study of T cells expressing NK-cell markers. Using the 5' RACE reads, TCRdb records one entry per CDR3 protein without DNA. The listing contains approximately 460,000 distinct CDR3 sequences. The sample taken for sequencing was blood T cells: a sorted CD56 or NKG2C T cell subset, CD4+ or CD8+ T cells, or bulk PBMC T cells (not recorded which). These receptors all stem from a woman aged 18-69 years in good health.

This chain uses TRBV4-1 with TRBJ2-7; the TCRdb D gene call, TRBD2, has no DNA to confirm it. This CDR3 spans 14 amino acids. Germline V lookup: CDR1 MGHRA, CDR2 YSYEKL. This CDR3 reads CASSQDRLAGAMYF.

V is TRBV18 and J is TRBJ1-2; TCRdb designates TRBD1, a call that cannot be tested without DNA. The germline V gene has CDR1 KGHSH and CDR2 LQKENI. CDR3 size: 13 residues. CDR3: CASSQGIGYGYTF.

The chain joins TRBV9 to TRBJ2-2; as DNA is missing, the TRBD1 call by TCRdb cannot be tested. Germline CDR1 and CDR2: SGDLS and YYNGEE. This CDR3 is built from 18 residues. CDR3 in amino acids: CASSVSAAGTGFAGELFF. Looking up the rest from reference TRBV9 and TRBJ2-2 gives the full variable domain: DSGVTQTPKHLITATGQRVTLRCSPRSGDLSVYWYQQSLDQGLQFLIQYYNGEERAKGNILERFSAQQFPDLHSELNLSSLELGDSALYFCASSVSAAGTGFAGELFFGEGSRLTVL.

The V and J genes are TRBV27 and TRBJ2-3; TCRdb's D gene call, TRBD1, goes unchecked for lack of DNA. CDR3 length: 17 amino acids. The germline V gene has CDR1 MNHEY and CDR2 SMNVEV (reference sequence). CDR3 protein: CASSPSPGTGASDTQYF.

V usage is TRBV20-1 and J usage is TRBJ1-2. The CDR3 is 12 amino acids. The germline CDR1 and CDR2 sequences are DFQATT and SNEGSKA (reference sequence). The CDR3 reads CSAIASEGGYTF.

The J gene is TRBJ1-4, the V gene TRBV12-3 or TRBV12-4; TCRdb's assignment of TRBD1 cannot be checked, as there is no DNA. The CDR3 loop spans 13 amino acids. CDR3 loop: CASSRTGNEKLFF.

The chain carries TRBV19 and TRBJ2-2; TCRdb selects TRBD2, and the lack of DNA leaves this call unchecked. Per germline, CDR1 LNHDA and CDR2 SQIVND (reference sequence). This CDR3 has 15 amino acids. The CDR3 here is CASSRTSGSHGELFF.

The chain has TRBV6-5 and TRBJ2-7. CDR3 length: 13 amino acids. CDR1 and CDR2 from the germline V gene are MNHEY and SVGAGI. This chain's CDR3 is CASSYRSTYEQYF.

This sequence joins TRBV7-3 and TRBJ2-1; the D call of TRBD1 rests on TCRdb alone, since no DNA is present to check it. Per germline, CDR1 SGHTA and CDR2 FQGTGA. This CDR3 spans 16 amino acids. The CDR3 loop is CASSLYGTGEPNEQFF.

The rearrangement uses TRBV5-1 and TRBJ2-3; TCRdb's D gene call, TRBD1, goes unchecked for lack of DNA. Germline loops: CDR1 SGHRS, CDR2 YFSETQ. CDR3 length: 15 residues. The CDR3 spells CASTLGGTVTDTQYF. The entire variable domain, with the rest obtained from reference TRBV5-1 and TRBJ2-3, is as follows: KAGVTQTPRYLIKTRGQQVTLSCSPISGHRSVSWYQQTPGQGLQFLFEYFSETQRNKGNFPGRFSGRQFSNSRSEMNVSTLELGDSALYLCASTLGGTVTDTQYFGPGTRLTVL.

The V and J genes are TRBV2 and TRBJ1-2; TCRdb picks TRBD1, but there is no DNA to check that call. Germline V gene sequence: CDR1 SNHLY, CDR2 FYNNEI. The CDR3 sequence is 15 residues long. The CDR3 reads CASSERGDRGGGYTF.

This rearrangement joins TRBV3-1 to TRBJ2-1; the D call of TRBD2 rests on TCRdb alone, since no DNA is present to check it. This CDR3 comprises 18 residues. Germline values: CDR1 LGHDT, CDR2 YNNKEL (reference sequence). CDR3 in amino acids: CASSHPPRSAGTRNEQFF.

V is TRBV7-2 and J is TRBJ2-3; TCRdb's D call of TRBD1 is untestable without DNA. The CDR3 is made up of 13 amino acids. CDR1 is SGHTA, CDR2 FQGNSA, per germline. The CDR3 loop reads CASRGVSTDTQYF.

V is TRBV9 and J is TRBJ1-2; checking the TCRdb D call of TRBD1 is not possible without DNA. CDR3 size: 15 residues. Germline CDR1 is SGDLS and CDR2 is YYNGEE. The CDR3 reads CASSEGTGRSYGYTF.

The chain is built from TRBV9 and TRBJ2-5. The CDR3 consists of 14 residues. Germline loops: CDR1 SGDLS, CDR2 YYNGEE. The CDR3 loop reads CASSVGTARETQYF.

This chain joins TRBV7-9 and TRBJ2-3; TCRdb outputs TRBD1, but without DNA this stays unchecked. Germline CDR1 reads SEHNR; CDR2 reads FQNEAQ (reference sequence). The CDR3 has 17 residues. CDR3 sequence: CASSSIRDRGPGDTQYF.

The chain carries TRBV7-3 and TRBJ2-1; TCRdb designates TRBD2, a call that cannot be tested without DNA. The CDR3 runs to 15 residues. The V gene's germline CDR1 is SGHTA and CDR2 FQGTGA. CDR3 residues: CASSLSSGPYNEQFF.

The rearrangement links TRBV15 to TRBJ2-3. Germline V gene lookup returns CDR1 LNHNV and CDR2 YYDKDF (reference sequence). This CDR3 has 15 residues. CDR3 in amino acids: CATSRDPPSTDTQYF. The entire variable domain, with the rest obtained from reference TRBV15 and TRBJ2-3, is as follows: DAMVIQNPRYQVTQFGKPVTLSCSQTLNHNVMYWYQQKSSQAPKLLFHYYDKDFNNEADTPDNFQSRRPNTSFCFLDIRSPGLGDTAMYLCATSRDPPSTDTQYFGPGTRLTVL.

The J gene is TRBJ2-5, the V gene TRBV12-3 or TRBV12-4; as DNA is missing, the TRBD1 call by TCRdb cannot be tested. The CDR3 runs to 16 residues. CDR3 region: CASSSVGQGARETQYF.

The chain couples TRBV7-2 to TRBJ2-1; TCRdb gives TRBD2 as the D gene, but with no DNA this cannot be confirmed. The CDR3 sequence is 11 residues long. CDR1 is SGHTA and CDR2 is FQGNSA in the germline V gene. The CDR3 loop reads CASSSGGGQFF.

V is TRBV20-1 and J is TRBJ2-7; TCRdb lists TRBD2, though no DNA is available to test this call. Germline-derived CDR1 and CDR2 are DFQATT and SNEGSKA (reference sequence). This CDR3 has 13 amino acids. This CDR3 is CSARPGTSYEQYF.

The rearrangement links TRBV4-2 to TRBJ2-3; TCRdb selects TRBD2, and the lack of DNA leaves this call unchecked. Germline CDR1 reads LGHNA; CDR2 reads YNFKEQ. The CDR3 covers 15 residues. Here the CDR3 reads CASRAGLAGTDTQYF.

This rearrangement joins TRBV15 to TRBJ2-7; TCRdb indicates TRBD1, and absent DNA this call remains unverified. The germline CDR1 and CDR2 sequences are LNHNV and YYDKDF (reference sequence). CDR3 length: 16 amino acids. This CDR3 is CATSRGRGQSHYEQYF.

The chain joins TRBV7-9 to TRBJ2-1; TCRdb lists TRBD1, though no DNA is available to test this call. Germline values: CDR1 SEHNR, CDR2 FQNEAQ (reference sequence). The CDR3 runs to 16 residues. This CDR3 reads CASSPYPGRARDEQFF.

This chain connects TRBV4-3 to TRBJ2-2; the TRBD1 assignment by TCRdb is unverifiable without DNA. The CDR3 spans 15 residues. Germline values: CDR1 LGHNA, CDR2 YSLEER. The CDR3 reads CASSRGGGPSGELFF.

The chain employs TRBV29-1 and TRBJ1-2; TCRdb reports TRBD1, a call that lacks DNA to check it against. In germline, CDR1 is SQVTM, CDR2 ANQGSEA. This CDR3 has 13 residues. CDR3 loop: CSVLGTGGVYYTF.

The chain carries TRBV6-5 and TRBJ1-5. The CDR3 is 15 amino acids. Germline V CDR1 and CDR2: MNHEY, SVGAGI. The CDR3 sequence is CASSYTAYSNQPQHF.

CDR3 in amino acids: CASSYRTGEAFF. The chain has TRBV6-5 and TRBJ1-1; TCRdb selects TRBD1, and the lack of DNA leaves this call unchecked. This CDR3 contains 12 residues. Germline loops: CDR1 MNHEY, CDR2 SVGAGI.

The chain links TRBV29-1 to TRBJ1-6. This CDR3 contains 13 residues. Germline-derived CDR1 and CDR2 are SQVTM and ANQGSEA. Here the CDR3 reads CSVESVPNSPLHF.